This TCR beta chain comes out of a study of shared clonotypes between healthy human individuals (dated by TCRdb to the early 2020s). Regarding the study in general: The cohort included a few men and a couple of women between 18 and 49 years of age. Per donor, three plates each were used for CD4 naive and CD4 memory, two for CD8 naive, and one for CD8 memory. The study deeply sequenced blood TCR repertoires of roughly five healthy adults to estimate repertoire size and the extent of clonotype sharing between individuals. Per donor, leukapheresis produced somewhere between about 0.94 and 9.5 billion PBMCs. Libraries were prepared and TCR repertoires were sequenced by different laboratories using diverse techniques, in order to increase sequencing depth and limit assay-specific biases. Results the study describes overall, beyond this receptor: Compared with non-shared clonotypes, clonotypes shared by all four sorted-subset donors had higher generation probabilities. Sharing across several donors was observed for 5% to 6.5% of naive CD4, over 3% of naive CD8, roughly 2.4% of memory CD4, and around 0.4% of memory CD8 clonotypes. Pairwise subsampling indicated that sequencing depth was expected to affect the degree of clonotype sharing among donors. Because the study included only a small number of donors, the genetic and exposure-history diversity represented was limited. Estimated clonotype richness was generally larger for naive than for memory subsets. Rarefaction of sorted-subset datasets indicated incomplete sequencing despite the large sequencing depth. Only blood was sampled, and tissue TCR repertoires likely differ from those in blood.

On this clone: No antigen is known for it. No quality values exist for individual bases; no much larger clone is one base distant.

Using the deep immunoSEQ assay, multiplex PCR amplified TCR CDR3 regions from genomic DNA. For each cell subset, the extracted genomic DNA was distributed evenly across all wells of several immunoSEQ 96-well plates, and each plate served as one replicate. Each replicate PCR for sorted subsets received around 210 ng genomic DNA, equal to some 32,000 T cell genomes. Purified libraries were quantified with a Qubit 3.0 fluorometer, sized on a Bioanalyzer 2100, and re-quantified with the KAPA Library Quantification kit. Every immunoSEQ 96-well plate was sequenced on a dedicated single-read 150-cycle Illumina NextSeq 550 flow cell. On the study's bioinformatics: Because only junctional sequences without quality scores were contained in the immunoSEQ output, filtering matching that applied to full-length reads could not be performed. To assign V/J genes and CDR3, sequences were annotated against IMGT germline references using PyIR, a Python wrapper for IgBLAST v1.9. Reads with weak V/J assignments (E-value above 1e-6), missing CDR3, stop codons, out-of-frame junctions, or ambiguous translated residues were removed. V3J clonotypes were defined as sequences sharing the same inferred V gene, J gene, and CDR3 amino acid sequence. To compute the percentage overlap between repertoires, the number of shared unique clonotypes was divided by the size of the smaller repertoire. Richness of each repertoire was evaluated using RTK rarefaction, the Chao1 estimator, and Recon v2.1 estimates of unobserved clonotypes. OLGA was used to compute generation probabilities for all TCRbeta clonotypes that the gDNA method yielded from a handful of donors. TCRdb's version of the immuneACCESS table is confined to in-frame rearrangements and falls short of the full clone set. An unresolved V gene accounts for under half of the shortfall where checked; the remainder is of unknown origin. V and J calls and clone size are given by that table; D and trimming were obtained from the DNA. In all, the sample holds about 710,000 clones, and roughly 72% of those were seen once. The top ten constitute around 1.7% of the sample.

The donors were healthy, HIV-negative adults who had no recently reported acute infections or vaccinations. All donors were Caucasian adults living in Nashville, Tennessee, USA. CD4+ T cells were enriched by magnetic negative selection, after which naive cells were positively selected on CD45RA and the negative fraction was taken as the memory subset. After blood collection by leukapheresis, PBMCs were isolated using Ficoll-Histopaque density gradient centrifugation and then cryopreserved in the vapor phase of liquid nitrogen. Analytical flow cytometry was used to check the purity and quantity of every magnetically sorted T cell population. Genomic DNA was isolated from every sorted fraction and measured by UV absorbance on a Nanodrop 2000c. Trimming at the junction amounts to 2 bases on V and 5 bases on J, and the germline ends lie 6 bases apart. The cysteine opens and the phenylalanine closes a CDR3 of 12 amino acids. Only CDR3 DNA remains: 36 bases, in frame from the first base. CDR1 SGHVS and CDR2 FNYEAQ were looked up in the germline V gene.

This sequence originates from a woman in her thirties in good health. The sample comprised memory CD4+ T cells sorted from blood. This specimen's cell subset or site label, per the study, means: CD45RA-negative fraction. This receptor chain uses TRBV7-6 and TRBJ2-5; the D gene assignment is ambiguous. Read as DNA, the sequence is TGTGCCAGCAGCTTAATGCTGGAGACCCAGTACTTC. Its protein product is CASSLMLETQYF.